The clone carrying this TCR beta chain was recorded at least ten times. The data were obtained in a study of T-cell reconstitution after alpha-beta-depleted transplantation in children. The TCRbeta library incorporated unique molecular identifiers. A single record per CDR3 protein comes from TCRdb applying MiXCR to the PCR reads. The data show 200,000 to 300,000 distinct CDR3 sequences, around 12% seen once. The V gene's germline CDR1 is DFQATT and CDR2 SNEGSKA (reference sequence). The V end was cut by 3 bases, the J end by 5 bases, with 10 bases between. The CDR3 is 12 residues long. This clonotype was obtained from a human donor who donated a stem cell graft to a child with acute lymphoblastic leukemia. The sequencing used PBMCs from the stem cell graft donor, collected from the stem cell graft. The chain employs TRBV20-1 and TRBJ2-5; maybe TRBD1 (5 bases). The CDR3 DNA is TGCAGTGCTAGGGGGCCAGGGGAGACCCAGTACTTC. The encoded protein is CSARGPGETQYF.